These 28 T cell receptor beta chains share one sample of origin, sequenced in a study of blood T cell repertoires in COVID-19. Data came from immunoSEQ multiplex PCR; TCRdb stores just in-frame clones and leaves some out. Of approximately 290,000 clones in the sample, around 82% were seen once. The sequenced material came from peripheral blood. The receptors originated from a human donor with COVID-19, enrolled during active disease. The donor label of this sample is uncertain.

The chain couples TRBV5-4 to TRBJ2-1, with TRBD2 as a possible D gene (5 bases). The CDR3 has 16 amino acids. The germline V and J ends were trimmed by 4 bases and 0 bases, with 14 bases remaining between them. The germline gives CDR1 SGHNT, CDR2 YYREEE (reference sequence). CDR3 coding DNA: TGTGCCAGCAGCGTTTTAGCGCGTAGCTCCTACAATGAGCAGTTCTTC. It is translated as CASSVLARSSYNEQFF.

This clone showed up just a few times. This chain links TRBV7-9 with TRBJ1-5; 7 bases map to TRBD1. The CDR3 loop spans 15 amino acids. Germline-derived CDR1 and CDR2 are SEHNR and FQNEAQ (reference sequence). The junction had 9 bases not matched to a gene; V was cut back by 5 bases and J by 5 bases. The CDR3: CASSGTAPGDQPQHF. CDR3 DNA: TGTGCCAGCAGCGGGACAGCGCCCGGGGATCAGCCCCAGCATTTT. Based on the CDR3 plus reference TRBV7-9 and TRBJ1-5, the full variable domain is DTGVSQNPRHKITKRGQNVTFRCDPISEHNRLYWYRQTLGQGPEFLTYFQNEAQLEKSRLLSDRFSAERPKGSFSTLEIQRTEQGDSAMYLCASSGTAPGDQPQHFGDGTRLSIL.

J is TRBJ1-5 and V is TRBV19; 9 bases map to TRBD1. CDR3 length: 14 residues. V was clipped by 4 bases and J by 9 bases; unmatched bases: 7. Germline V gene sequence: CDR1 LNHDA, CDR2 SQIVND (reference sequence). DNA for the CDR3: TGTGCCAGTAGTACGGGACAGGGTTATTTGCCCCAGCATTTT. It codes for CASSTGQGYLPQHF.

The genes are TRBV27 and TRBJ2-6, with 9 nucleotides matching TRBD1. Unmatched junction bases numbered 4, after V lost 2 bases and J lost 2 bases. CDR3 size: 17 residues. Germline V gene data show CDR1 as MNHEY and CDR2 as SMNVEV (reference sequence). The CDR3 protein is CASSLVQGAPGANVLTF. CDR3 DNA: TGTGCCAGCAGTTTAGTACAGGGGGCCCCTGGGGCCAACGTCCTGACTTTC.

The CDR3 loop reads CASSQDSTASGNTIYF. The CDR3 nucleotides are TGCGCCAGCAGCCAAGATAGTACAGCCTCTGGAAACACCATATATTTT. The V gene is TRBV4-1, the J gene TRBJ1-3; D uncertain. Trimming left V 0 bases short and J 0 bases short, with 9 bases between. Germline-derived CDR1 and CDR2 are MGHRA and YSYEKL. The CDR3 covers 16 residues.

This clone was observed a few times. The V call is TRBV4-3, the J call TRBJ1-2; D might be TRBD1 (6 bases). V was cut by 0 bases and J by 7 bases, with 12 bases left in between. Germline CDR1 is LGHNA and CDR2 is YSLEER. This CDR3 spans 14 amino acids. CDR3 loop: CASSQDPGALGYTF. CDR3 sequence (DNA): TGCGCCAGCAGCCAAGATCCAGGGGCGCTTGGCTACACCTTC.

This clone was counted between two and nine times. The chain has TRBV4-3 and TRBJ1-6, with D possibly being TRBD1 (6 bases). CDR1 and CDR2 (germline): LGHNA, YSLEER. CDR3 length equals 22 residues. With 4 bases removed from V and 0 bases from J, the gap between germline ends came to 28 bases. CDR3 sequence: CASSPARAPGGAYYSYNSPLHF. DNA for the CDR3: TGCGCCAGCAGCCCCGCGCGGGCCCCGGGGGGGGCGTATTACTCCTATAATTCACCCCTCCACTTT.

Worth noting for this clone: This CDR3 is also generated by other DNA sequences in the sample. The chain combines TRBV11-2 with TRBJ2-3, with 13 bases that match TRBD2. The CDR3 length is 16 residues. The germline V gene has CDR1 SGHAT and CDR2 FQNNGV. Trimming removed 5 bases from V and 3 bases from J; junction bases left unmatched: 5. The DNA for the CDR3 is TGTGCCAGCAGCCCTAGACTAGCGGGAGGTACAGATACGCAGTATTTT. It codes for CASSPRLAGGTDTQYF.

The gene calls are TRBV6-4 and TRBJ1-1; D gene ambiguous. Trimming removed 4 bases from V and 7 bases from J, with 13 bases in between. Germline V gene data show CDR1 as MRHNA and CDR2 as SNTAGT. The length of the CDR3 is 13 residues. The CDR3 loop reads CASSGEAGGEAFF. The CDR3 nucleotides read TGTGCCAGCAGTGGGGAGGCAGGCGGTGAAGCTTTCTTT.

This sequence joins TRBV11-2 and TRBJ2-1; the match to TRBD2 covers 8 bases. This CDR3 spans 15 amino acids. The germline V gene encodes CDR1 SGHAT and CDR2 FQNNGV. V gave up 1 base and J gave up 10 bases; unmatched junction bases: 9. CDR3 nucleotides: TGTGCCAGCAGCTTAGGGGGCCAAGCGGGAGACGAGCAGTTCTTC. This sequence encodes CASSLGGQAGDEQFF.

CDR3: CASTLQGIDYGYTF. The CDR3 DNA reads TGTGCCAGCACCCTACAGGGGATTGACTATGGCTACACCTTC. V is TRBV28 and J is TRBJ1-2; 7 bases map to TRBD1. The CDR3 is 14 amino acids. V lost 7 bases, J lost 3 bases, and 8 bases stayed unmatched. The germline CDR1 and CDR2 sequences are MDHEN and SYDVKM.

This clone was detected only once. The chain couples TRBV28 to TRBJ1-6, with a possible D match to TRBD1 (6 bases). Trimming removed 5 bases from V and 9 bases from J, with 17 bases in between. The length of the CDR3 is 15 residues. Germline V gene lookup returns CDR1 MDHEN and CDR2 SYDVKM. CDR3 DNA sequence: TGTGCCAGCAGTCCGAGGGGGGGAGAGGTTTCACCCCTCCACTTT. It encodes CASSPRGGEVSPLHF.

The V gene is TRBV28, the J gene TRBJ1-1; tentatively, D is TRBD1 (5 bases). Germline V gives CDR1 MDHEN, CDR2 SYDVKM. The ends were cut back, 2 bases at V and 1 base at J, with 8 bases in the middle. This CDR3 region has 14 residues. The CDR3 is CASSLRQTNTEAFF. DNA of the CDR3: TGTGCCAGCAGTTTACGACAGACGAACACTGAAGCTTTCTTT.

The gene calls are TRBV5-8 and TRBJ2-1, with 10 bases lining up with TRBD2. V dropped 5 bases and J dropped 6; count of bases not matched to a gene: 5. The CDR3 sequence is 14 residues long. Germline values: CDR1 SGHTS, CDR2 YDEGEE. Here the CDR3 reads CASRPSGSPNEQFF. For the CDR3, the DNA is TGTGCCAGCAGACCTAGCGGGAGTCCCAATGAGCAGTTCTTC.

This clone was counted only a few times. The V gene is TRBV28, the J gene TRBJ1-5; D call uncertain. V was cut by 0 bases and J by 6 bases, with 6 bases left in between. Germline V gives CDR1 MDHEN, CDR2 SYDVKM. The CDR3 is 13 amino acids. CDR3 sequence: CASSLWARQPQHF. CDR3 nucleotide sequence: TGTGCCAGCAGTTTATGGGCCCGTCAGCCCCAGCATTTT.

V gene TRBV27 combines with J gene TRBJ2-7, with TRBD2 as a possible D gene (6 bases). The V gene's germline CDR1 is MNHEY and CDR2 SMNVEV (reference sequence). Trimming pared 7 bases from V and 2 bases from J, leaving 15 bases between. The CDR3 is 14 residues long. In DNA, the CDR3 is TGTGCCAGCATGATGCGGGGACCAGCCTACGAGCAGTACTTC. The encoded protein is CASMMRGPAYEQYF.

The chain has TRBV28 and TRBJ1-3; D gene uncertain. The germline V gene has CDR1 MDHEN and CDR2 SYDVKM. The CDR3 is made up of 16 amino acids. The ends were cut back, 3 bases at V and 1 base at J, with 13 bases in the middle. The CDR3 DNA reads TGTGCCAGCAGTTTGTCTGGGCCAAATTCTGGAAACACCATATATTTT. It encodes CASSLSGPNSGNTIYF.

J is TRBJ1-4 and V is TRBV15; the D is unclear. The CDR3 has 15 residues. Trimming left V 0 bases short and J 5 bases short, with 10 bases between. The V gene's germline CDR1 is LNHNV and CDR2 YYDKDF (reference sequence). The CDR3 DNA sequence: TGTGCCACCAGCAGAGATTGGCGGGTAAATGAAAAACTGTTTTTT. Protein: CATSRDWRVNEKLFF.

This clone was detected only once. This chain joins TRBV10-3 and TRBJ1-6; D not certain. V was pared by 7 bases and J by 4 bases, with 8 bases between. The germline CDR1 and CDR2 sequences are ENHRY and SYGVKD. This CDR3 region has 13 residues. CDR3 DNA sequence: TGTGCCATCACGGGAGATTATAATTCACCCCTCCACTTT. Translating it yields CAITGDYNSPLHF.

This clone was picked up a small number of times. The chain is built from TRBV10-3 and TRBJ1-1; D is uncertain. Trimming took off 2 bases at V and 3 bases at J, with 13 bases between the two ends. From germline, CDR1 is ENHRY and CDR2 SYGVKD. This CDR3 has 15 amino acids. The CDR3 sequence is CAISERFRGDTEAFF. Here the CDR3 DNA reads TGTGCCATCAGTGAGAGGTTCCGGGGAGACACTGAAGCTTTCTTT.

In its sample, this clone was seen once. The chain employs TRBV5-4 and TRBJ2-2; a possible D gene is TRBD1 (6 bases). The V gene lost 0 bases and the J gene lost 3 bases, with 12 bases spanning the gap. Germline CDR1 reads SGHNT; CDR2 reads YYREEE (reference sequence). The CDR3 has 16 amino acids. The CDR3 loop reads CASSLEGGVDTGELFF. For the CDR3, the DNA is TGTGCCAGCAGCTTGGAAGGGGGAGTCGACACCGGGGAGCTGTTTTTT.

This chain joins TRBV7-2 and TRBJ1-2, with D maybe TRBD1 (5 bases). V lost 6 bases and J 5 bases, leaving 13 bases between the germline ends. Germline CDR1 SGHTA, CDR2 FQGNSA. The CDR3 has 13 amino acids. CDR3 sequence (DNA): TGTGCCAGCAGGCCGACAGAGAATTATGGCTACACCTTC. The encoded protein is CASRPTENYGYTF.

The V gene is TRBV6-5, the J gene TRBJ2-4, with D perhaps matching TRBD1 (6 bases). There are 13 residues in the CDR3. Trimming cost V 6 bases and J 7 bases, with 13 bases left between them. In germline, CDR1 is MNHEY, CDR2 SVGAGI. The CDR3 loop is CASRPDRWNIQYF. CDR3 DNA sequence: TGTGCCAGCAGACCCGACAGGTGGAACATTCAGTACTTC.

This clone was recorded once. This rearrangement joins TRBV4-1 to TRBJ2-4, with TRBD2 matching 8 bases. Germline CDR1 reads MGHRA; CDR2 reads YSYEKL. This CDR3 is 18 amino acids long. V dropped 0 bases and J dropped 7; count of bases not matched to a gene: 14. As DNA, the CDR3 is TGCGCCAGCAGCCAAGATCGGCAAGCGGGAGCTCCCAGGAACATTCAGTACTTC. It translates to CASSQDRQAGAPRNIQYF.

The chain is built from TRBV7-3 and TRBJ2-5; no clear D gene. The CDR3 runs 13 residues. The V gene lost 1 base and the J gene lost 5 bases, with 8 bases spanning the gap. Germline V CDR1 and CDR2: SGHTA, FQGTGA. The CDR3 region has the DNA TGTGCCAGCAGCTTAAATCCGAGGGAGACCCAGTACTTC. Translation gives CASSLNPRETQYF.

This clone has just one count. The CDR3 loop is CASSQDRFLTNTGELFF. The DNA of the CDR3 is TGTGCCAGTAGTCAGGACAGGTTTCTTACGAACACCGGGGAGCTGTTTTTT. This chain uses TRBV19 with TRBJ2-2; 7 bases line up with TRBD1. Germline V gives CDR1 LNHDA, CDR2 SQIVND (reference sequence). V was clipped by 5 bases and J by 0 bases; unmatched bases: 9. This CDR3 has 17 amino acids.

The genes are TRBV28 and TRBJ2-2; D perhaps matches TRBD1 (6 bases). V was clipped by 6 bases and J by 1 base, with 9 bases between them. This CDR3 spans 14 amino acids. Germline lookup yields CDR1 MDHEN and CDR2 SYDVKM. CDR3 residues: CASSRGQNTGELFF. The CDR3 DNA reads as TGTGCCAGCAGCCGGGGACAGAACACCGGGGAGCTGTTTTTT.

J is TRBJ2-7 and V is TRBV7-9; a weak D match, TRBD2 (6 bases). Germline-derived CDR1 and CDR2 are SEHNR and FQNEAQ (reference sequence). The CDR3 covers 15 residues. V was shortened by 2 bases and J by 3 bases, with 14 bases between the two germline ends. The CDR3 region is CASSLFLGGNYEQYF. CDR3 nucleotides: TGTGCCAGCAGCTTATTTTTGGGGGGTAACTACGAGCAGTACTTC.